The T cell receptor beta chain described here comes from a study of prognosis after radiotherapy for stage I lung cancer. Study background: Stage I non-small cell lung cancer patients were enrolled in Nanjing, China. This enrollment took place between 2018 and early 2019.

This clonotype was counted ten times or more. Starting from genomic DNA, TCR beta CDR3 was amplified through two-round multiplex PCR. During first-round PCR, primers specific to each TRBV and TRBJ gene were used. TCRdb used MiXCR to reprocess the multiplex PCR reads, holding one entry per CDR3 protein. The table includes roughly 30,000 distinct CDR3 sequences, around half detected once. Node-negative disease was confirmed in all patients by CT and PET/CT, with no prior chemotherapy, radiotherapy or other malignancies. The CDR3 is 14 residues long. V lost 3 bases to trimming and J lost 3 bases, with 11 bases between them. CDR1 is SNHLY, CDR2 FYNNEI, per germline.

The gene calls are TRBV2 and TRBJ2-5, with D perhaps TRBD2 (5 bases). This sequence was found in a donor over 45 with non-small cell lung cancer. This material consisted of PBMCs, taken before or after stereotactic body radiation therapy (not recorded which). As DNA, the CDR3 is TGTGCCAGCAGTGATGAGGGAGTGAAAGAGACCCAGTACTTC. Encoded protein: CASSDEGVKETQYF. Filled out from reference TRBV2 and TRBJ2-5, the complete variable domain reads EPEVTQTPSHQVTQMGQEVILRCVPISNHLYFYWYRQILGQKVEFLVSFYNNEISEKSEIFDDQFSVERPDGSNFTLKIRSTKLEDSAMYFCASSDEGVKETQYFGPGTRLLVL.